The clone carrying this TCR beta chain showed up just a few times. Libraries of TCR beta came from iRepertoire HTBI primers plus Arm-PCR of CDR3 regions. TCRdb ran MiXCR on the multiplex PCR reads and lists one entry per CDR3 protein. The repertoire consists of roughly 260,000 distinct CDR3 sequences, with around a sixth occurring once and the leading ten covering about 15%. V lost 3 bases and J 5 bases, leaving 5 bases between the germline ends. The germline V gene has CDR1 DFQATT and CDR2 SNEGSKA (reference sequence). CDR3 length: 11 amino acids. The time point: newly diagnosed GD, antithyroid drugs for less than 3 months. Researchers made the TCR library from RNA that was extracted from PBMCs. The source of the patients was an endocrinology department in Xi'an, China. This specimen comes from a study of regulatory T cells in long-lasting Graves disease. The same sample was also studied in work on T cells in Graves' hyperthyroidism and ophthalmopathy. That paper states: In the first-round RT-PCR of the TCR CDR3, the HTBI primer set was used.

Material: peripheral blood mononuclear cells (PBMCs), obtained at new diagnosis, from a patient treated with antithyroid drugs. This clonotype was sampled from a woman aged 25 to 39 with Graves disease. The rearrangement joins TRBV20-1 to TRBJ2-1; D gene ambiguous. The CDR3 region is CSASQNNEQFF. CDR3 nucleotides: TGCAGTGCTAGCCAAAACAATGAGCAGTTCTTC.